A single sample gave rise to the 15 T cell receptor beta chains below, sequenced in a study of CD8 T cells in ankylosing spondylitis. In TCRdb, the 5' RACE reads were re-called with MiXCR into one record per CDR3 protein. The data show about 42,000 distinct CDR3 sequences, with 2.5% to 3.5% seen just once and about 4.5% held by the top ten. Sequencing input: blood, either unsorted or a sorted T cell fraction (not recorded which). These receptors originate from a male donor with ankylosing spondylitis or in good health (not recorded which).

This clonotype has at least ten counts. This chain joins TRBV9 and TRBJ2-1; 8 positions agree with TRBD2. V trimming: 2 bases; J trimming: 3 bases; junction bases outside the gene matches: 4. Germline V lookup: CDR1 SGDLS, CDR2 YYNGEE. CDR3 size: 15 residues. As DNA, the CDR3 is TGTGCCAGCAGCGTTAGGACTAGCCTCTACAATGAGCAGTTCTTC. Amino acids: CASSVRTSLYNEQFF.

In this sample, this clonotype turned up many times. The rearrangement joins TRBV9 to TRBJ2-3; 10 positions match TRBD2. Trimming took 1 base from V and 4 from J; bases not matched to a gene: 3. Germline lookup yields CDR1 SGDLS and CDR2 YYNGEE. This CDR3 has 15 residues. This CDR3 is CASSVSSGRSDTQYF. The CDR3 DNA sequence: TGTGCCAGCAGCGTATCTAGCGGGAGATCAGATACGCAGTATTTT.

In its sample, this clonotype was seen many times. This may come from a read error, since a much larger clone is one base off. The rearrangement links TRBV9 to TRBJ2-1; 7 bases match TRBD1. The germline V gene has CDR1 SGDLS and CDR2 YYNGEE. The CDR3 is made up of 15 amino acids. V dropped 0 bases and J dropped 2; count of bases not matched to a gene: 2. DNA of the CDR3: TGTGCCAGCAGCGTAGGACAGGGACCCTACAATGAGCAGTTCTTC. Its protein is CASSVGQGPYNEQFF.

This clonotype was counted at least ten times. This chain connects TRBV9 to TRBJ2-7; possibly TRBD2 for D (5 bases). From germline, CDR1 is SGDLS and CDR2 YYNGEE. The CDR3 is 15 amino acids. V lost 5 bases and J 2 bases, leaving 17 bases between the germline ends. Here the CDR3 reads CASSAGPEEAYEQYF. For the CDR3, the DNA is TGTGCCAGCAGTGCGGGTCCCGAGGAAGCCTACGAGCAGTACTTC.

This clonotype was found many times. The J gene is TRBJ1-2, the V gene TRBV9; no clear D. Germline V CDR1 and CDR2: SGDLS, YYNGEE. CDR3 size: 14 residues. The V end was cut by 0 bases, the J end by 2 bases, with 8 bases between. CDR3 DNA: TGTGCCAGCAGCGTAGGTGAGGTCAACTATGGCTACACCTTC. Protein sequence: CASSVGEVNYGYTF.

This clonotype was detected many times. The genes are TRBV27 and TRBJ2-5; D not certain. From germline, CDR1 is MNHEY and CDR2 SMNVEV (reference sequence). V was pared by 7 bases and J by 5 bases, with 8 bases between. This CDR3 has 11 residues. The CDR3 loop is CASTPVETQYF. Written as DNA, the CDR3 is TGTGCCAGCACCCCGGTGGAGACCCAGTACTTC.

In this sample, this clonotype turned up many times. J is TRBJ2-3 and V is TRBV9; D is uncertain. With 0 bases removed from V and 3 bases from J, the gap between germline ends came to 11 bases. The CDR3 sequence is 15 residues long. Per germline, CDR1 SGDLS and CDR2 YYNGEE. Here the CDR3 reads CASSVVANPTDTQYF. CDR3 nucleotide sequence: TGTGCCAGCAGCGTAGTGGCTAACCCAACAGATACGCAGTATTTT.

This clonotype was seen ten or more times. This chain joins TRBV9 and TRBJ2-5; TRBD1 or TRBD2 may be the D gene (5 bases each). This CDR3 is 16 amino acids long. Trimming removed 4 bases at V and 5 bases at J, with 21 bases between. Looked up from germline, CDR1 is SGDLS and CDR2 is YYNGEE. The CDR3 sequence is CASSHGTGRSEETQYF. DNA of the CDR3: TGTGCCAGCAGCCATGGTACGGGGCGGTCGGAGGAGACCCAGTACTTC.

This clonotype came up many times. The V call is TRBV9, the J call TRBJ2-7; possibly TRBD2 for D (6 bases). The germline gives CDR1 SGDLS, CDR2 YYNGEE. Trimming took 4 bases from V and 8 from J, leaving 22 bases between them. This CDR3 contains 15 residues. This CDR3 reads CASSSVGGTPGKQYF. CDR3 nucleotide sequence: TGTGCCAGCAGCTCAGTTGGTGGGACTCCGGGTAAGCAGTACTTC.

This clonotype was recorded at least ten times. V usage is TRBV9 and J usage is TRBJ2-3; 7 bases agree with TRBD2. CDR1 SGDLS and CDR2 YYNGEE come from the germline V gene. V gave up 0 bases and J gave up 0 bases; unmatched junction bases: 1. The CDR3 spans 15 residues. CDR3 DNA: TGTGCCAGCAGCGTAGAGGGAGGGAGCACAGATACGCAGTATTTT. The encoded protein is CASSVEGGSTDTQYF.

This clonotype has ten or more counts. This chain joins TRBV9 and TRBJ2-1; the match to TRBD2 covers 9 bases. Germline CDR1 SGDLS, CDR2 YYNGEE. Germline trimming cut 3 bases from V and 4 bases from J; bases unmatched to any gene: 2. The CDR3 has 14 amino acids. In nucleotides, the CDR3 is TGTGCCAGCAGCGATAGCGGGAGTTACAATGAGCAGTTCTTC. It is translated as CASSDSGSYNEQFF.

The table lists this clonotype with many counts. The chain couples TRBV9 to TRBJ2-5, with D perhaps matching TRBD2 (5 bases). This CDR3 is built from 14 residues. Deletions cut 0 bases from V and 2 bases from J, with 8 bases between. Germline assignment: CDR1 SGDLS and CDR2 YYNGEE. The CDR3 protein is CASSVAGSQETQYF. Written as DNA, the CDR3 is TGTGCCAGCAGCGTAGCGGGGTCGCAAGAGACCCAGTACTTC.

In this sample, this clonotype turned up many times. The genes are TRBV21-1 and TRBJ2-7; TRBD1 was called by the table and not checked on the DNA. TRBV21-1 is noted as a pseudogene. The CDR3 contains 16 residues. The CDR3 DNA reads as TGTGCCAGCCCCTTCCAAAGACAGGGGACCTCTCGGGAGCAGTACTTC. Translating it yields CASPFQRQGTSREQYF.

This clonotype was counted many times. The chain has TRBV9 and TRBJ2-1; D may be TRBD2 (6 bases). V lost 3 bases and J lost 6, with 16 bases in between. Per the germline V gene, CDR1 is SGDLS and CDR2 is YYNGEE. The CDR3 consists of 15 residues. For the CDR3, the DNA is TGTGCCAGCAGCGATGCCGGGACTTCGACCAATGAGCAGTTCTTC. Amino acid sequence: CASSDAGTSTNEQFF.

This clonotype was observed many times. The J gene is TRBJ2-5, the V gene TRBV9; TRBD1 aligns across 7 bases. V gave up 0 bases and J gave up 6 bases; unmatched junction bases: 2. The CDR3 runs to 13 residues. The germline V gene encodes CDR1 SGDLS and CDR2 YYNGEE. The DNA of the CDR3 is TGTGCCAGCAGCGTAGAACAGGGGAAGACCCAGTACTTC. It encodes CASSVEQGKTQYF.